These T cell receptor beta chains were read from a single sample in a study of human T cells and chemical hapten exposure. MiXCR, applied by TCRdb to the RACE reads, yields one record per CDR3 protein. The data show tens of thousands of distinct CDR3 sequences, with 8.5% seen just once and approximately 3.5% held by the top ten. The source material was whole blood, sampled in connection with sensitization to the hapten diphenylcyclopropenone (DPC). The source of these receptors is a woman in her fifties or sixties with alopecia areata. Some clones in this sample may be carry-over from other donors' samples. The CDR3 runs from the conserved cysteine through the conserved F or W. The order of the fields is CDR3 length, D gene, J gene, V gene, CDR3 protein. A D gene is named only where the DNA matches it firmly.

13 . TRBJ1-5 TRBV20-1 CSARVTGRGPQHF
18 TRBD2 TRBJ2-5 TRBV29-1 CSVEDPGLAGGAGETQYF
18 TRBD1 TRBJ1-4 TRBV5-1 CASSASGTGYLPDEKLFF
14 TRBD1 TRBJ2-5 TRBV29-1 CSPLVQGAGETQYF
14 TRBD1 TRBJ1-2 TRBV3-1 CASSQVGQYYGYTF
14 TRBD1 TRBJ2-5 TRBV29-1 CSVDPGQGMQTQYF
14 . TRBJ2-7 TRBV4-2 CASSQVALTYEQYF
14 . TRBJ2-2 TRBV12-5 CASGFLQGGGELFF
16 . TRBJ1-4 TRBV14 CASSRLSGASNEKLFF
13 . TRBJ1-1 TRBV5-1 CASSTGQNTEAFF